This T cell receptor beta chain was retrieved from a study of T cell changes during pregnancy in multiple sclerosis. The CDR3 consists of 15 residues. The V and J ends lost 7 bases and 3 bases, in that order; junction bases with no gene match: 4. The germline gives CDR1 MNHEY, CDR2 SVGAGI. TCRdb's table, derived via immunoSEQ multiplex PCR, lists solely in-frame clones and lacks some. Among roughly 48,000 clones listed, about 90% were seen once. This receptor was taken from a female donor with multiple sclerosis, enrolled in a pregnancy study. This sequence joins TRBV6-5 and TRBJ2-3, with 13 positions matching TRBD2. The specimen comprised CD4+ T cells from peripheral blood mononuclear cells, sampled in the second trimester of pregnancy. The CDR3 loop is CASTRLAGGTDTQYF. In DNA, the CDR3 is TGTGCCAGCACCCGACTAGCGGGAGGTACAGATACGCAGTATTTT.